The rows below give T cell receptor beta chains drawn from one sample of a study of T cell responses to AZD1222 COVID-19 vaccine. Measured with immunoSEQ multiplex PCR; TCRdb has only the in-frame clones, and not every one. This table has about 88,000 clones, around 92% appearing once. This material consisted of peripheral blood, taken on day 0 of AZD1222 vaccination. Receptor source: an adult in good health. The CDR3 runs from the conserved cysteine through the conserved F or W. Each record gives: V gene, J gene, clone size, D gene, CDR3 DNA, CDR3 protein. A D gene is named only where the DNA matches it firmly. Clone size appears in some rows only: once, few, many, or a class for an expanded clone.

V gene: TRBV2; J gene: TRBJ2-2; clone size: -; D gene: TRBD2; CDR3 DNA: TGTGCCAGCAGTATTGGTACTAGCGGGAGTAGTACAATCGGGGAGCTGTTTTTT; CDR3 protein: CASSIGTSGSSTIGELFF
V gene: TRBV10-2; J gene: TRBJ2-2; clone size: -; D gene: -; CDR3 DNA: TGCGCCACCACCGGGGTTAACACCGGGGAGCTGTTTTTT; CDR3 protein: CATTGVNTGELFF
V gene: TRBV6-5; J gene: TRBJ1-6; clone size: -; D gene: -; CDR3 DNA: TGTGCCAGCACGGAGTATAATTCACCCCTCCACTTT; CDR3 protein: CASTEYNSPLHF
V gene: TRBV9; J gene: TRBJ1-2; clone size: -; D gene: -; CDR3 DNA: TGTGCCAGCAGCGCAGATCAGGTGGGGGCATATGGCTACACCTTC; CDR3 protein: CASSADQVGAYGYTF
V gene: TRBV28; J gene: TRBJ1-2; clone size: -; D gene: -; CDR3 DNA: TGTGCCAGCAGTTTACCCAGGGAAGTCTATGGCTACACCTTC; CDR3 protein: CASSLPREVYGYTF
V gene: TRBV6-4; J gene: TRBJ2-2; clone size: -; D gene: -; CDR3 DNA: TGTGCCAGCAGTGGGTACACCGGGGAGCTGTTTTTT; CDR3 protein: CASSGYTGELFF
V gene: TRBV24-1; J gene: TRBJ2-2; clone size: -; D gene: -; CDR3 DNA: TGTGCCACCAGTGATGGGACATTTTACACCGGGGAGCTGTTTTTT; CDR3 protein: CATSDGTFYTGELFF
V gene: TRBV18; J gene: TRBJ1-5; clone size: once; D gene: TRBD1; CDR3 DNA: TGTGCCAGCTCAAACCAGGAGGAGGGGGCGAGATTTTTT; CDR3 protein: CASSNQEEGARFF
V gene: TRBV19; J gene: TRBJ1-5; clone size: once; D gene: -; CDR3 DNA: TGTGCCAGTAGTATCGTCCAGGGGCTCCCACCAGGGCCCCAGCATTTT; CDR3 protein: CASSIVQGLPPGPQHF
V gene: TRBV18; J gene: TRBJ1-4; clone size: -; D gene: -; CDR3 DNA: TGTGCCAGCTCACGCCAGGTTTCCAATGAAAAACTGTTTTTT; CDR3 protein: CASSRQVSNEKLFF
V gene: TRBV5-1; J gene: TRBJ1-5; clone size: -; D gene: -; CDR3 DNA: TGCGCCAGCAGCCTCGGGACCGCGGAGGGAGCCCAGCATTTT; CDR3 protein: CASSLGTAEGAQHF
V gene: TRBV7-9; J gene: TRBJ2-5; clone size: -; D gene: TRBD1; CDR3 DNA: TGTGCCAGCAGCGTCCGGGACAGCCTTCAAGAGACCCAGTACTTC; CDR3 protein: CASSVRDSLQETQYF
V gene: TRBV9; J gene: TRBJ2-3; clone size: -; D gene: -; CDR3 DNA: TGTGCCAGCAGCGTAGCCGGTTATACAGATACGCAGTATTTT; CDR3 protein: CASSVAGYTDTQYF
V gene: TRBV6-5; J gene: TRBJ2-3; clone size: few; D gene: -; CDR3 DNA: TGTGCCAGCAGGTCACAAGTTTTCTCCACAGATACGCAGTATTTT; CDR3 protein: CASRSQVFSTDTQYF
V gene: TRBV7-2; J gene: TRBJ2-7; clone size: once; D gene: TRBD2; CDR3 DNA: TGTGCCAGCAGCCTACTCGCGGGAGTGGCATACGAGCAGTACTTC; CDR3 protein: CASSLLAGVAYEQYF
V gene: TRBV29-1; J gene: TRBJ1-1; clone size: -; D gene: -; CDR3 DNA: TGCAGCGCTACCAGACAGAGTTCGAACACTGAAGCTTTCTTT; CDR3 protein: CSATRQSSNTEAFF
V gene: TRBV2; J gene: TRBJ2-1; clone size: -; D gene: TRBD1; CDR3 DNA: TGTGCCAGCAGCAAGGGACAGACTCCCTACAATGAGCAGTTCTTC; CDR3 protein: CASSKGQTPYNEQFF
V gene: TRBV5-1; J gene: TRBJ1-2; clone size: -; D gene: -; CDR3 DNA: TGCGCCAGCAGCTTGTCCGAGACACCCCAACGAAGTTATGGCTACACCTTC; CDR3 protein: CASSLSETPQRSYGYTF
V gene: TRBV24-1; J gene: TRBJ1-2; clone size: -; D gene: TRBD1; CDR3 DNA: TGTGCCACCAGTGATAAAGTTGAGGGGGCCTATGGCTACACCTTC; CDR3 protein: CATSDKVEGAYGYTF
V gene: TRBV11-3; J gene: TRBJ2-7; clone size: -; D gene: -; CDR3 DNA: TGTGCCAGCAGTTCAGGGGGCTCAGCGGGGCGGCAGTACTTC; CDR3 protein: CASSSGGSAGRQYF
V gene: TRBV6-5; J gene: TRBJ2-3; clone size: -; D gene: -; CDR3 DNA: TGTGCCAGCGGTCTAGGCCGGGGAGATACGCAGTATTTT; CDR3 protein: CASGLGRGDTQYF
V gene: TRBV4-3; J gene: TRBJ1-4; clone size: -; D gene: -; CDR3 DNA: TGCGCCAGCAGCCAAGATAGAAGGACAGCTGAAAAACTGTTTTTT; CDR3 protein: CASSQDRRTAEKLFF
V gene: TRBV4-3; J gene: TRBJ1-2; clone size: -; D gene: -; CDR3 DNA: TGCGCCAGCAGCCAAGATGGCCAGGGGTCGTGGGGCTACACCTTC; CDR3 protein: CASSQDGQGSWGYTF
V gene: TRBV14; J gene: TRBJ2-3; clone size: -; D gene: TRBD2; CDR3 DNA: TGTGCCAGCAGCCATTCGGTGACTAGCGGGAGGACAGATACGCAGTATTTT; CDR3 protein: CASSHSVTSGRTDTQYF
V gene: TRBV5-4; J gene: TRBJ1-1; clone size: -; D gene: -; CDR3 DNA: TGTGCCAGCAGCAGTCCCACAGGGCTGAACACTGAAGCTTTCTTT; CDR3 protein: CASSSPTGLNTEAFF
V gene: TRBV7-2; J gene: TRBJ1-1; clone size: -; D gene: -; CDR3 DNA: TGTGCCAGCAGCTTTCGGGACCGACCCCCTGAAGCTTTCTTT; CDR3 protein: CASSFRDRPPEAFF
V gene: TRBV29-1; J gene: TRBJ2-1; clone size: -; D gene: -; CDR3 DNA: TGCAGCGTTGAAGGCTTAGTGAAGGATGAGCAGTTCTTC; CDR3 protein: CSVEGLVKDEQFF
V gene: TRBV7-2; J gene: TRBJ1-1; clone size: -; D gene: TRBD1; CDR3 DNA: TGTGCCAGCAGCTCAAACAGGGGGATGGACACTGAAGCTTTCTTT; CDR3 protein: CASSSNRGMDTEAFF
V gene: TRBV19; J gene: TRBJ2-3; clone size: -; D gene: -; CDR3 DNA: TGTGCCAGTAGTATGGGCAGCGGGAGCACAGATACGCAGTATTTT; CDR3 protein: CASSMGSGSTDTQYF
V gene: TRBV5-1; J gene: TRBJ2-1; clone size: -; D gene: -; CDR3 DNA: TGCGCCAGCAGCTTGGGACTAGATGGTCACAATGAGCAGTTCTTC; CDR3 protein: CASSLGLDGHNEQFF
V gene: TRBV7-9; J gene: TRBJ1-1; clone size: few; D gene: -; CDR3 DNA: TGTGCCAGCACCCAAGGTCGCTCTCGGACTGAAGCTTTCTTT; CDR3 protein: CASTQGRSRTEAFF
V gene: TRBV5-1; J gene: TRBJ1-1; clone size: -; D gene: -; CDR3 DNA: TGCGCCAGCAGCTTGGCTCCGAACACTGAAGCTTTCTTT; CDR3 protein: CASSLAPNTEAFF
V gene: TRBV19; J gene: TRBJ1-5; clone size: -; D gene: -; CDR3 DNA: TGTGCCAGTAGTATATGGGGGGATTACGGCAATCAGCCCCAGCATTTT; CDR3 protein: CASSIWGDYGNQPQHF
V gene: TRBV11-2; J gene: TRBJ1-1; clone size: -; D gene: TRBD1; CDR3 DNA: TGTGCCAGCAGCCTAACAGGGGGTACTGAAGCTTTCTTT; CDR3 protein: CASSLTGGTEAFF
V gene: TRBV18; J gene: TRBJ1-1; clone size: -; D gene: TRBD1; CDR3 DNA: TGTGCCAGCGCCGGACAGGCTAACACTGAAGCTTTCTTT; CDR3 protein: CASAGQANTEAFF
V gene: TRBV12-3/TRBV12-4; J gene: TRBJ1-3; clone size: few; D gene: -; CDR3 DNA: TGTGCCAGCAGTTTGTTCTCTGGAAACACCATATATTTT; CDR3 protein: CASSLFSGNTIYF
V gene: TRBV7-3; J gene: TRBJ2-5; clone size: -; D gene: TRBD2; CDR3 DNA: TGTGCCAGCAGCCCCGGACTAGCGGACCTCGGGGAGACCCAGTACTTC; CDR3 protein: CASSPGLADLGETQYF
V gene: TRBV27; J gene: TRBJ2-5; clone size: -; D gene: -; CDR3 DNA: TGTGCCAGCAAGGGGGGAGGGATACAAGAGACCCAGTACTTC; CDR3 protein: CASKGGGIQETQYF
V gene: TRBV18; J gene: TRBJ1-4; clone size: once; D gene: TRBD1; CDR3 DNA: TGTGCCAGCTCACCATTTTTACCGGGACAGGGATCCGAAAAACTGTTTTTT; CDR3 protein: CASSPFLPGQGSEKLFF
V gene: TRBV2; J gene: TRBJ1-3; clone size: -; D gene: TRBD1; CDR3 DNA: TGTGCCAGCAGTGCACAGGGGGCTGGAAACACCATATATTTT; CDR3 protein: CASSAQGAGNTIYF
V gene: TRBV3-1/TRBV3-2; J gene: TRBJ1-4; clone size: -; D gene: -; CDR3 DNA: TGTGCCAGCAGCCAAGAAGGGGGTAATGAAAAACTGTTTTTT; CDR3 protein: CASSQEGGNEKLFF
V gene: TRBV5-4; J gene: TRBJ1-1; clone size: once; D gene: TRBD1; CDR3 DNA: TGTGCCAGCAGCTTGGCGGGCAGGGGGCCGACTGAAGCTTTCTTT; CDR3 protein: CASSLAGRGPTEAFF
V gene: TRBV4-1; J gene: TRBJ1-1; clone size: -; D gene: -; CDR3 DNA: TGCGCCAGCAGCCAAGAACCGGGCAGCCCAGGCCGTAACACTGAAGCTTTCTTT; CDR3 protein: CASSQEPGSPGRNTEAFF
V gene: TRBV27; J gene: TRBJ1-5; clone size: -; D gene: TRBD1; CDR3 DNA: TGTGCCAGCAGTGGACAGGGAGGTCAGCCCCAGCATTTT; CDR3 protein: CASSGQGGQPQHF
V gene: TRBV9; J gene: TRBJ1-4; clone size: -; D gene: -; CDR3 DNA: TGTGCCAGCAGCCCTCAAGATGAAAAACTGTTTTTT; CDR3 protein: CASSPQDEKLFF
V gene: TRBV4-2; J gene: TRBJ2-7; clone size: -; D gene: -; CDR3 DNA: TGTGCCAGCAGCCAAGACTTTTCCAGCGGGTTTTTCCGGGGGAGCGAGCAGTACTTC; CDR3 protein: CASSQDFSSGFFRGSEQYF
V gene: TRBV5-8; J gene: TRBJ2-7; clone size: -; D gene: -; CDR3 DNA: TGTGCCAGCAGCTTGGGAAGACAGTTCAGGGCCTACGAGCAGTACTTC; CDR3 protein: CASSLGRQFRAYEQYF
V gene: TRBV6-5; J gene: TRBJ1-2; clone size: -; D gene: -; CDR3 DNA: TGTGCCAGCAGTCCCTTTCAGCTGATTAACTATGGCTACACCTTC; CDR3 protein: CASSPFQLINYGYTF